This T cell receptor (beta chain) was obtained from a study of CD8 T cells in ankylosing spondylitis. Germline CDR1 is SGHRS and CDR2 is YFSETQ. V lost 1 base to trimming and J lost 0 bases, with 10 bases between them. The CDR3 runs 16 residues. As for this clonotype: Its antigen is still unknown.

Whole-study findings and limits: Characteristic, it appeared, of ankylosing spondylitis blood was a TCR beta motif of 7 or 8 highly homologous variants.

MiXCR was run by TCRdb on the 5' RACE reads, yielding one entry per CDR3 protein. The sample contains 120,000 or so distinct CDR3 sequences, about an eighth of which appear only once. This chain links TRBV5-1 with TRBJ2-2, with D unresolved. The sequencing sample was made of blood, either unsorted or a sorted T cell fraction (not recorded which). The source of this sequence is a female donor with ankylosing spondylitis or in good health (not recorded which). CDR3 in DNA: TGCGCCAGCAGCTTGAATCCAGGAGCGAACACCGGGGAGCTGTTTTTT. This translates into CASSLNPGANTGELFF.